This TCR beta chain is drawn from a study of vaccination effects on CD4 cells after COVID-19 (dated by TCRdb to between 2020 and 2023). For context, the study as a whole: In the ViraFEST assay, PBMC were stimulated with viral peptide pools, and TCR sequencing was then used to find antigen-specific CD4+ T cell clonotypes based on their expansion. Across the study, the median time from the second dose to post-vaccine sampling was 72 days (range 14 to 241). After vaccination, three convalescent patients were sampled at an early time point (day +14) and at a late time point (day +241, +227 and +161, respectively). Approximately 2.1 million PBMC per well were cultured in IMDM with approximately 5% human AB serum, 9 to 10 IU/ml IL-2 and gentamicin, plus 10 ug/ml peptides. SARS-CoV-2 spike-specific CD4+ TCR repertoires from before and after mRNA vaccination were compared in COVID-19 convalescent patients and in infection-naive vaccine recipients. In the study, cultures from other donors were sequenced using the Oncomine TCR Beta short-read assay on an Illumina iSeq 100. The full study included fewer than eleven COVID-19 convalescent patients and several SARS-CoV-2-naive healthy vaccine recipients.

Spanning cysteine to phenylalanine, the CDR3 consists of 16 amino acids. Just the 48-base CDR3 DNA is kept, in frame starting at base 1. Remarks on this clone: Which antigen it targets is not known. No quality values exist for individual bases; no much larger clone is one base distant.

The library was prepared using the immunoSEQ multiplex PCR assay. DNA from the CD4+ T cells that had been cultured and isolated underwent TCR beta CDR3 sequencing. The study's processing was this. Non-productive TCR sequences were discarded, and reads were trimmed to the CDR3 region, with only CDR3s of 7 or more amino acids retained. The MANAFEST web app was used to pick out antigen-specific clonotypes by comparing their expansion in peptide wells with that in reference cultures. To count as positive, a clone had to show expansion at FDR<0.05 compared with the reference and with all other wells, an odds ratio above 5, and a frequency above 0.1% in two replicate wells. Clonotypes significantly expanded in SARS-CoV-2 spike wells and in at least one common cold coronavirus spike condition were defined as cross-reactive. Using the stringdist R package, CDR3 similarity was measured by Levenshtein distance, and unrooted trees were constructed with ape in R 3.6.1. TCRdb obtained this table from immuneACCESS and retained in-frame rearrangements with V and J assigned. These tables miss some clones; where compared with another copy, unresolved V genes account for less than half of the shortfall, and the remainder is unexplained. From that table come the V and J calls and clone size; the DNA was used to work out D and trimming. The sample table holds some 46,000 clones, of which around 76% were seen once. About 3.8% of the sample comes from the top ten.

What the research found in general, with its limitations: Both infection-induced and vaccine-induced clones contracted markedly at late post-vaccination timepoints, which is consistent with waning T cell responses. The study was limited by a small number of convalescent patients and lacked early post-infection timepoints. In convalescent patients, the post-vaccine spike-reactive repertoire consisted mainly of new vaccine-induced clones, largely distinct from infection-induced clones.

After approximately 11 days of culture, CD4+ T cells were isolated with the EasySep CD4+ T cell isolation kit. PCR-confirmed SARS-CoV-2 infection had occurred in convalescent patients between March and December 2020, before the Alpha, Beta and Delta variants emerged in the United States. Participants received two doses of either the BNT162b2 or the mRNA-1273 mRNA SARS-CoV-2 vaccine. On days 3 and 7, half of the culture medium was replaced with fresh IL-2-containing medium. Unless noted otherwise, every peptide stimulation condition was grown in triplicate wells. Using Ficoll-Paque Plus gradient centrifugation, PBMC were separated from whole blood and then either used fresh or cryopreserved at -140C. Genomic DNA was extracted from cultured CD4+ T cells with the QIAamp micro DNA kit.

This specimen consisted of CD4+ T cells from PBMCs cultured without peptide, obtained after COVID-19 vaccination. The sequence derives from a human donor who had a prior SARS-CoV-2 infection. The sequence links TRBV21-1 to TRBJ2-1; the DNA was not used to check the table's D call, TRBD2. TRBV21-1 has pseudogene status. The sequenced DNA: TGTGCCAGCAGCAAATCTACTAGCGGATTTTACAATGAGCAGTTCTTC. It translates as CASSKSTSGFYNEQFF.